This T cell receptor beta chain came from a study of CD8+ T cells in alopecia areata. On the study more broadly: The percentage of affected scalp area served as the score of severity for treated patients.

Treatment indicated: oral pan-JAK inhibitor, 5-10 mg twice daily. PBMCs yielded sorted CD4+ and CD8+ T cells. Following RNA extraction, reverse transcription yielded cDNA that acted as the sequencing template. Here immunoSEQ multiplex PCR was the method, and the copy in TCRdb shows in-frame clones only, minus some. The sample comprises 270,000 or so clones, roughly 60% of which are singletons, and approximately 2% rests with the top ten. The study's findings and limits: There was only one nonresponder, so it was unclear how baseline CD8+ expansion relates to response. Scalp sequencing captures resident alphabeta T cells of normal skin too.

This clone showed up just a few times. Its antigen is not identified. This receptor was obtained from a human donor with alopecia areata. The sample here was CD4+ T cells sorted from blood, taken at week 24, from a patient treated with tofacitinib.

CDR3 region: CASSVDVGTNTGELFF. For the CDR3, the DNA is TGTGCCAGCAGCGTAGATGTAGGGACGAACACCGGGGAGCTGTTTTTT. The rearrangement uses TRBV9 and TRBJ2-2; no clear D. Germline CDR1 SGDLS, CDR2 YYNGEE. Trimming cost V 0 bases and J 0 bases, with 9 bases left between them. The CDR3 loop spans 16 amino acids.